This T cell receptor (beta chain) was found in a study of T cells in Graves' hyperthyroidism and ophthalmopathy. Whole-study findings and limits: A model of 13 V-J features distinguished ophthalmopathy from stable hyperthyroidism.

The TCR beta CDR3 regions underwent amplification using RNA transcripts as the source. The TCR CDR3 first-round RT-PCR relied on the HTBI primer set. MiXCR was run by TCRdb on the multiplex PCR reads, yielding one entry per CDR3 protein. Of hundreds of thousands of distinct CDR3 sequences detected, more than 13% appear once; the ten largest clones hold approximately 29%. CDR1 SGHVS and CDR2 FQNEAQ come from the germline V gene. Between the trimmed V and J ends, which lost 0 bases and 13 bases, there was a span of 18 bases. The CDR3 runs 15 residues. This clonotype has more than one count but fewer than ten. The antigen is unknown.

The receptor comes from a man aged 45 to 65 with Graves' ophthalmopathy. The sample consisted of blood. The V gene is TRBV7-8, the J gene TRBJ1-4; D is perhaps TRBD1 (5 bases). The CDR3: CASSLALGTDTVLFF. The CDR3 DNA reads TGTGCCAGCAGCTTAGCGCTAGGGACGGATACGGTACTGTTTTTT.